The 23 T cell receptor beta chains reported below all come from one sample, sequenced in a study of STAT5B mutations in CD4+ large granular lymphocyte leukemia. Here immunoSEQ multiplex PCR was the method, and the copy in TCRdb shows in-frame clones only, minus some. The sample lists tens of thousands of clones, around 78% occurring once. Sequenced material: CD4+ T cells from blood buffy coats. These receptor sequences come from a human donor in good health.

V and J are TRBV28 and TRBJ2-2; tentative D call: TRBD1 (5 bases). V was pared by 2 bases and J by 2 bases, with 9 bases between. The CDR3 has 15 amino acids. Germline loops: CDR1 MDHEN, CDR2 SYDVKM. The CDR3 here is CASSLLRGNTGELFF. CDR3 DNA sequence: TGTGCCAGCAGTTTACTTAGGGGTAACACCGGGGAGCTGTTTTTT.

This CDR3 is CASSLKIGSSNQPQHF. CDR3 in DNA: TGTGCCAGCAGTTTAAAAATAGGGTCTAGCAATCAGCCCCAGCATTTT. This sequence joins TRBV28 and TRBJ1-5; D gene uncertain. V was cut by 2 bases and J by 0 bases, with 11 bases left in between. The CDR3 extends over 16 amino acids. Germline V gene lookup returns CDR1 MDHEN and CDR2 SYDVKM.

The genes are TRBV28 and TRBJ2-1, with D perhaps assigned TRBD1 or TRBD2 (6 bases each). Germline CDR1 reads MDHEN; CDR2 reads SYDVKM. V was cut by 2 bases and J by 7 bases, with 15 bases left in between. CDR3 length: 15 amino acids. Here the CDR3 DNA reads TGTGCCAGCAGTTTAGGAGGGGGGCGTTCGAATGAGCAGTTCTTC. Its translation is CASSLGGGRSNEQFF. Full variable domain (outside the CDR3, taken from reference TRBV28 and TRBJ2-1): DVKVTQSSRYLVKRTGEKVFLECVQDMDHENMFWYRQDPGLGLRLIYFSYDVKMKEKGDIPEGYSVSREKKERFSLILESASTNQTSMYLCASSLGGGRSNEQFFGPGTRLTVL.

Here the CDR3 reads CASSHAGNQPQHF. CDR3 nucleotide sequence: TGTGCCAGCAGCCACGCGGGCAATCAGCCCCAGCATTTT. J is TRBJ1-5 and V is TRBV28, with no clear D. The length of the CDR3 is 13 residues. V shed 6 bases and J shed 2 bases, with 8 bases lying between them. Germline CDR1 MDHEN, CDR2 SYDVKM.

The chain couples TRBV14 to TRBJ2-3; D may match TRBD1 or TRBD2 (5 bases each). Trimming took 4 bases from V and 3 from J, leaving 20 bases between them. This CDR3 is built from 17 residues. The V gene's germline CDR1 is SGHDN and CDR2 FVKESK. CDR3 amino acids: CASSPRDPVPGTDTQYF. CDR3 coding DNA: TGTGCCAGCAGCCCGAGGGACCCTGTCCCCGGGACAGATACGCAGTATTTT.

The chain combines TRBV5-1 with TRBJ1-1; D possibly corresponds to TRBD1 (6 bases). Germline V gene sequence: CDR1 SGHRS, CDR2 YFSETQ. The CDR3 has 13 amino acids. The germline V and J ends were trimmed by 4 bases and 1 base, with 8 bases remaining between them. CDR3 coding DNA: TGCGCCAGCAGCGTGGGACAGAACACTGAAGCTTTCTTT. Translation: CASSVGQNTEAFF.

This clone was picked up one time. CDR3 loop: CASSSNYGYTF. The CDR3 DNA is TGTGCCAGCAGCAGTAACTATGGCTACACCTTC. This chain links TRBV28 with TRBJ1-2; D gene unclear. V lost 6 bases, J lost 1 base, and 3 bases lay in between. Looked up from germline, CDR1 is MDHEN and CDR2 is SYDVKM. This CDR3 is built from 11 residues.

Points on this clone: This sample includes further DNA sequences coding for the same CDR3. J is TRBJ1-3 and V is TRBV5-1; D possibly corresponds to TRBD1 (5 bases). CDR3 length: 16 amino acids. Trimming stripped 0 bases from V and 4 bases from J, with 14 bases between. The germline V gene has CDR1 SGHRS and CDR2 YFSETQ. DNA for the CDR3: TGCGCCAGCAGCTTGGCGGGGGTCTCCTCAGGAAACACCATATATTTT. It yields the protein CASSLAGVSSGNTIYF.

This rearrangement joins TRBV11-2 to TRBJ1-5; 12 bases align to TRBD1. This CDR3 is 15 amino acids long. Germline loops: CDR1 SGHAT, CDR2 FQNNGV. J lost 6 bases, V lost 4 bases, and 4 bases had no gene match. As DNA, the CDR3 is TGTGCCAGCAGCTCGGGACAGGGGGCAGGTCAGCCCCAGCATTTT. Protein: CASSSGQGAGQPQHF.

V usage is TRBV5-6 and J usage is TRBJ2-1; 8 bases map to TRBD2. CDR3 length equals 12 residues. CDR1 is SGHDT, CDR2 YYEEEE, per germline. The ends lost 5 bases at V and 8 bases at J; junction bases unmatched: 3. CDR3 sequence (DNA): TGTGCCAGCAGTCGGGAGGGAGATGAGCAGTTCTTC. Protein: CASSREGDEQFF.

The V and J genes are TRBV28 and TRBJ2-2, with D possibly matching TRBD2 (6 bases). The V end lost 3 bases, the J end lost 2 bases, and 10 bases lay between the germline ends. The CDR3 is 15 residues long. Germline V CDR1 and CDR2: MDHEN, SYDVKM. CDR3 sequence (DNA): TGTGCCAGCAGTTTTAGTGGGACTAACACCGGGGAGCTGTTTTTT. It specifies CASSFSGTNTGELFF.

The J gene is TRBJ2-6, the V gene TRBV5-4, with TRBD2 matching 7 bases. J lost 2 bases, V lost 3 bases, and 8 bases had no gene match. This CDR3 spans 17 amino acids. CDR1 is SGHNT, CDR2 YYREEE, per germline (reference sequence). CDR3 residues: CASSYSGADAGANVLTF. The CDR3 nucleotides read TGTGCCAGCAGCTACAGCGGGGCCGACGCTGGGGCCAACGTCCTGACTTTC.

The chain carries TRBV27 and TRBJ2-1; D gene ambiguous. CDR3 size: 15 residues. In germline, CDR1 is MNHEY, CDR2 SMNVEV (reference sequence). V was trimmed by 5 bases and J by 0 bases, leaving 11 bases between them. CDR3 residues: CASSSRLGSYNEQFF. CDR3 coding DNA: TGTGCCAGCAGTAGCCGCCTGGGCTCCTACAATGAGCAGTTCTTC.

This chain uses TRBV6-6 with TRBJ1-1; no reliable D call. V shed 6 bases and J shed 1 base, with 15 bases lying between them. Germline-derived CDR1 and CDR2 are MNHNY and SVGAGI (reference sequence). CDR3 length: 15 residues. CDR3 coding DNA: TGTGCCAGCAGCCGACCAAGAAATGGGAACACTGAAGCTTTCTTT. Translation gives CASSRPRNGNTEAFF.

The chain has TRBV5-1 and TRBJ2-1; D is uncertain. The CDR3 has 15 residues. Deletions cut 0 bases from V and 0 bases from J, with 7 bases between. Germline assignment: CDR1 SGHRS and CDR2 YFSETQ. CDR3 region: CASSLETSSYNEQFF. The CDR3 DNA reads as TGCGCCAGCAGCTTGGAGACCTCCTCCTACAATGAGCAGTTCTTC.

In this sample, this clone turned up once. The V gene is TRBV28, the J gene TRBJ1-1, with 8 bases lining up with TRBD1. Trimming at V came to 3 bases and at J to 1 base, leaving 10 bases not matched to a gene. In germline, CDR1 is MDHEN, CDR2 SYDVKM. This CDR3 spans 17 amino acids. The CDR3 sequence: CASSFMSADRANTEAFF. Here the CDR3 DNA reads TGTGCCAGCAGTTTTATGTCCGCGGACAGGGCGAACACTGAAGCTTTCTTT.

The V call is TRBV5-4, the J call TRBJ1-5, with 7 bases that match TRBD1. The V and J ends lost 0 bases and 4 bases, in that order; junction bases with no gene match: 7. This CDR3 contains 16 residues. The germline V gene has CDR1 SGHNT and CDR2 YYREEE (reference sequence). The CDR3 sequence is CASSLGGSTGNQPQHF. CDR3 sequence (DNA): TGTGCCAGCAGCTTGGGGGGGTCGACAGGGAATCAGCCCCAGCATTTT. The entire variable domain, with the rest obtained from reference TRBV5-4 and TRBJ1-5, is as follows: ETGVTQSPTHLIKTRGQQVTLRCSSQSGHNTVSWYQQALGQGPQFIFQYYREEENGRGNFPPRFSGLQFPNYSSELNVNALELDDSALYLCASSLGGSTGNQPQHFGDGTRLSIL.

This chain connects TRBV2 to TRBJ2-2, with 9 bases identical to TRBD1. The junction had 5 bases not matched to a gene; V was cut back by 10 bases and J by 2 bases. The germline V gene has CDR1 SNHLY and CDR2 FYNNEI. This CDR3 is 14 amino acids long. The CDR3 coding sequence is TGTGCCACCCGGGACAGGGACAACACCGGGGAGCTGTTTTTT. It is translated as CATRDRDNTGELFF.

The chain links TRBV10-3 to TRBJ2-3; D ambiguous. The V gene lost 10 bases and the J gene lost 1 base, with 9 bases spanning the gap. The CDR3 has 12 residues. CDR1 and CDR2 (germline): ENHRY, SYGVKD. CDR3 sequence: CASQTGTDTQYF. As DNA, the CDR3 is TGTGCCAGTCAGACCGGCACAGATACGCAGTATTTT.

The rearrangement uses TRBV28 and TRBJ1-3; D ambiguous. V lost 6 bases, J lost 4 bases, and 13 bases lay in between. Germline V CDR1 and CDR2: MDHEN, SYDVKM. The CDR3 runs to 14 residues. The CDR3 sequence: CASSQPSLGNTIYF. CDR3 sequence (DNA): TGTGCCAGCAGCCAACCTAGTTTAGGAAACACCATATATTTT.

The chain uses TRBV30 and TRBJ2-1; TRBD2 matches 9 bases. Germline V gene data show CDR1 as GTSNPN and CDR2 as SVGIG (reference sequence). The CDR3 length is 15 residues. The V and J ends lost 0 bases and 4 bases, in that order; junction bases with no gene match: 4. The CDR3 bases are TGTGCCTGGAGTGTACTTAGCGGGGGATACAATGAGCAGTTCTTC. Its protein product is CAWSVLSGGYNEQFF.

The chain has TRBV1 and TRBJ2-1; TRBD2 was called by the table and not checked on the DNA. TRBV1 is classified as a pseudogene. The CDR3 spans 15 residues. The CDR3 region has the DNA TGCACCAGCCCCGAAAAGACTAGCGGCGACAATGAGCAGTTCTTC. It specifies CTSPEKTSGDNEQFF.

This clone has only one observation. The V gene is TRBV10-3, the J gene TRBJ1-3; no definite D call. The CDR3 is 12 amino acids. V shed 7 bases and J shed 2 bases, with 6 bases lying between them. The germline V gene has CDR1 ENHRY and CDR2 SYGVKD. In DNA, the CDR3 is TGTGCCATCACAATAGCTGGAAACACCATATATTTT. Translation gives CAITIAGNTIYF.